The clone carrying this TCR beta chain was observed a handful of times. Its cognate antigen is unknown. One entry per CDR3 protein, called by TCRdb with MiXCR from the reads. This table holds roughly 310,000 distinct CDR3 sequences, 25% to 30% found once. The sample is drawn from a study of T cell repertoires in cytomegalovirus infection. Study as a whole: HLA-B-restricted CMV epitopes that are well studied, plus recently identified HLA-C-restricted ones, were used by the study. Based on public TCR beta signatures, there were indications of CMV infection and of a matching HLA type.

General study findings and limits: The cumulative frequency of public TCR beta families identified carriers of CMV plus the relevant HLA. The ex vivo response was dominated by HLA-C-restricted CMV-specific TCR beta clonotypes.

Trimming left V 6 bases short and J 6 bases short, with 20 bases between. The CDR3 consists of 15 residues. CDR1 and CDR2 (germline): DFQATT, SNEGSKA (reference sequence). The source of this sequence is a human donor in good health (CMV status not recorded). Some clones in this sample may be carry-over from other donors' samples. The V and J genes are TRBV20-1 and TRBJ1-4; D perhaps matches TRBD1 (6 bases). This specimen was cultured PBMCs, taken from culture after CMV antigen stimulation. This CDR3 is CSAVTQGRFDEKLFF. The CDR3 DNA reads as TGCAGTGCAGTGACGCAGGGGAGGTTTGATGAAAAACTGTTTTTT.